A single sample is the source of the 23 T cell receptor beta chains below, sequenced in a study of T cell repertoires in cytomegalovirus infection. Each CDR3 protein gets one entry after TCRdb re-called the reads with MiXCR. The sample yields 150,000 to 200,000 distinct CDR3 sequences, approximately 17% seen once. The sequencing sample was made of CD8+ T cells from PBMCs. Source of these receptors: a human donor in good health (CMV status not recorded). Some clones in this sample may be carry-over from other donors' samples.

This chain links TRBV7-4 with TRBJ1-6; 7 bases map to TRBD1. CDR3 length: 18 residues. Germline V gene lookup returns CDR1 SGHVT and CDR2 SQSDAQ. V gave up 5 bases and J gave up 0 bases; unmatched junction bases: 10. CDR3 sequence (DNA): TGTGCCAGCAGCCCCGGGACAGCGTTTAGCTCCTATAATTCACCCCTCCACTTT. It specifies CASSPGTAFSSYNSPLHF.

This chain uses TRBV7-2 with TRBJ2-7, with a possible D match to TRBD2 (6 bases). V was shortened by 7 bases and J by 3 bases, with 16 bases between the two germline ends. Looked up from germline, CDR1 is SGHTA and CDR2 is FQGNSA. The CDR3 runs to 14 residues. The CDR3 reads CASTWGDLLYEQYF. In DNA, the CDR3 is TGTGCCAGCACCTGGGGGGACCTCCTCTACGAGCAGTACTTC.

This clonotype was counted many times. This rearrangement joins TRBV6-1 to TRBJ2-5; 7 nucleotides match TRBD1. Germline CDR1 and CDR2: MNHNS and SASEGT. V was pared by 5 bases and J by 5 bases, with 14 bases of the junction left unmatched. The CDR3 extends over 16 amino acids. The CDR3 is CASSQEDRGGSETQYF. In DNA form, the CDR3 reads TGTGCCAGCAGTCAAGAGGACAGAGGGGGCTCCGAGACCCAGTACTTC.

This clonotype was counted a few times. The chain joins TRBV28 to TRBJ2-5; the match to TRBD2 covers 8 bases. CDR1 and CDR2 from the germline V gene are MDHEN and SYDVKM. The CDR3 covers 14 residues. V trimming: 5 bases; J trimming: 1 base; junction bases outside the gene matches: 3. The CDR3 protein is CASSGTSGQETQYF. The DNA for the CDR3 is TGTGCCAGCAGTGGAACTAGCGGCCAAGAGACCCAGTACTTC.

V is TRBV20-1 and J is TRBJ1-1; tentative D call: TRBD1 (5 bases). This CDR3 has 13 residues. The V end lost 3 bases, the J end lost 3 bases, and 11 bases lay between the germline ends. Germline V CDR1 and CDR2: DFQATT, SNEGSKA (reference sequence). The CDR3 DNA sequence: TGCAGTGCTAGGGATGGGGGGTACACTGAAGCTTTCTTT. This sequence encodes CSARDGGYTEAFF.

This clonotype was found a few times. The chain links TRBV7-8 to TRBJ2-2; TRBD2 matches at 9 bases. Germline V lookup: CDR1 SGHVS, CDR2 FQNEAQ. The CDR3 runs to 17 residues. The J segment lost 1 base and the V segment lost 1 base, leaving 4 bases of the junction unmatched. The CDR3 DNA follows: TGTGCCAGCAGCTTAGAGCGAGCGGGAGGGAACACCGGGGAGCTGTTTTTT. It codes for CASSLERAGGNTGELFF.

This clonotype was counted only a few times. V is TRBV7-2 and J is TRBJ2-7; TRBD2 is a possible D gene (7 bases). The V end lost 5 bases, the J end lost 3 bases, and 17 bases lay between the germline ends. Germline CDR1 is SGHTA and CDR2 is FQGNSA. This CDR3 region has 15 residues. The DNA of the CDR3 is TGTGCCAGCAGCGCGGGGGCAGGCCAATTCTACGAGCAGTACTTC. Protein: CASSAGAGQFYEQYF.

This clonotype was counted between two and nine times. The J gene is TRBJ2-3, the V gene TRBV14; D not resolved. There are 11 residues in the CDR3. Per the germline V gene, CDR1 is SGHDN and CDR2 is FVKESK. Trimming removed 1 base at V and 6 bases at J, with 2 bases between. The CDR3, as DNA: TGTGCCAGCAGCCAAGGGGATACGCAGTATTTT. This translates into CASSQGDTQYF.

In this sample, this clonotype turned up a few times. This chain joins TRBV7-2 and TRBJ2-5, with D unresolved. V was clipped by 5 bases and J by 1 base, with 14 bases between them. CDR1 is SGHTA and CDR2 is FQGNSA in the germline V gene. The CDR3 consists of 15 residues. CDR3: CASSPKVRLQETQYF. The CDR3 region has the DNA TGTGCCAGCAGCCCGAAGGTCCGACTCCAAGAGACCCAGTACTTC.

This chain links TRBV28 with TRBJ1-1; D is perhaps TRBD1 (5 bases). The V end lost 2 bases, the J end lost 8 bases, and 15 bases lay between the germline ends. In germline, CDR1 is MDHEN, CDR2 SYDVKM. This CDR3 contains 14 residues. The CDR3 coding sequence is TGTGCCAGCAGTTTACCGGGGGAGACGAGAGAAGCTTTCTTT. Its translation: CASSLPGETREAFF. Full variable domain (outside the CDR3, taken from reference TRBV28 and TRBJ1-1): DVKVTQSSRYLVKRTGEKVFLECVQDMDHENMFWYRQDPGLGLRLIYFSYDVKMKEKGDIPEGYSVSREKKERFSLILESASTNQTSMYLCASSLPGETREAFFGQGTRLTVV.

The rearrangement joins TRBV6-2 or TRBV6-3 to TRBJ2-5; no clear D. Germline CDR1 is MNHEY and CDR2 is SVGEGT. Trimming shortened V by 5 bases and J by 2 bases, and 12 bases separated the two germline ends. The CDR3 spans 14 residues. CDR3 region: CASSPYNRQETQYF. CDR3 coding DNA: TGTGCCAGCAGTCCCTACAACCGACAAGAGACCCAGTACTTC.

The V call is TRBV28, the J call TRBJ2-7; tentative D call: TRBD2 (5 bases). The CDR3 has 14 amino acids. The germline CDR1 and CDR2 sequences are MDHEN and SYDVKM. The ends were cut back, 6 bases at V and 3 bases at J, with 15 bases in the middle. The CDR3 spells CASRPPDSFYEQYF. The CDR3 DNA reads TGTGCCAGCAGGCCCCCGGACTCTTTCTACGAGCAGTACTTC.

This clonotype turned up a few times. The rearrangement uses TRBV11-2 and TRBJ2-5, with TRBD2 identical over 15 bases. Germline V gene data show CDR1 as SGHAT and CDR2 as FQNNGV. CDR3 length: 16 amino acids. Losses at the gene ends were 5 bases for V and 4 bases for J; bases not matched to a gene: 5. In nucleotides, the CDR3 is TGTGCCAGCAGCCCGCGGACTAGCGGGAGGGGAGAGACCCAGTACTTC. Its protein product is CASSPRTSGRGETQYF.

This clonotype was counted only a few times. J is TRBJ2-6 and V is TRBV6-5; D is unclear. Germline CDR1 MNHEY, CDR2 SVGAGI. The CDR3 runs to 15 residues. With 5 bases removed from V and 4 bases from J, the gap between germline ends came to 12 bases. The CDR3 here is CASSVDVGGANVLTF. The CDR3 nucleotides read TGTGCCAGCAGTGTCGATGTGGGCGGGGCCAACGTCCTGACTTTC.

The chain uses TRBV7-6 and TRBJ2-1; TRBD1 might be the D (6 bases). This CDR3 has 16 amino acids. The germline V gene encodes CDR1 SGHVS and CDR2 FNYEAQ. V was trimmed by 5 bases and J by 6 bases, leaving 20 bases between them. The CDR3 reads CASSAAQGPLGNEQFF. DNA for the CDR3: TGTGCCAGCAGCGCAGCCCAGGGGCCGCTGGGCAATGAGCAGTTCTTC. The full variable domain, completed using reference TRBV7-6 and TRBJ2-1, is GAGVSQSPRYKVTKRGQDVALRCDPISGHVSLYWYRQALGQGPEFLTYFNYEAQQDKSGLPNDRFSAERPEGSISTLTIQRTEQRDSAMYRCASSAAQGPLGNEQFFGPGTRLTVL.

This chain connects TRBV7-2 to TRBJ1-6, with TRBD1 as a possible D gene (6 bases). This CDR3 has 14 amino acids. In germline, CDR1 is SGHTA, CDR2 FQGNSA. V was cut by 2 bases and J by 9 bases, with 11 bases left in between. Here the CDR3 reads CASSLWGAGSPLHF. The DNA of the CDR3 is TGTGCCAGCAGCTTATGGGGGGCCGGTTCACCCCTCCACTTT.

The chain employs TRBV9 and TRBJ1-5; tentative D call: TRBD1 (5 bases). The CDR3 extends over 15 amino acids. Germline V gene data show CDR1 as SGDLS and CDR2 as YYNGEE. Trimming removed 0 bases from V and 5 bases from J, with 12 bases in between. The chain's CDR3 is CASSVGDGRDQPQHF. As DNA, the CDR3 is TGTGCCAGCAGCGTAGGGGACGGTAGGGATCAGCCCCAGCATTTT. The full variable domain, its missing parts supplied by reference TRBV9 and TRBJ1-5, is DSGVTQTPKHLITATGQRVTLRCSPRSGDLSVYWYQQSLDQGLQFLIQYYNGEERAKGNILERFSAQQFPDLHSELNLSSLELGDSALYFCASSVGDGRDQPQHFGDGTRLSIL.

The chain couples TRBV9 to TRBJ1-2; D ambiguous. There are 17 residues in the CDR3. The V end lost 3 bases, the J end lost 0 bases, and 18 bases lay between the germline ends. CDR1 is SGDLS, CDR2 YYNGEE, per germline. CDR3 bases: TGTGCCAGCAGCGCCTTGGAGTGGGCTGCAGCTAACTATGGCTACACCTTC. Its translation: CASSALEWAAANYGYTF.

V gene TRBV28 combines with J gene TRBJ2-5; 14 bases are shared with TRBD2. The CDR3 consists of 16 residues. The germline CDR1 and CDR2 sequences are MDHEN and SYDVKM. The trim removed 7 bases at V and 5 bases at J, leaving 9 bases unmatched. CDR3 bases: TGTGCCAGCACCGGACTAGCGGGGGGACCCGAGGAGACCCAGTACTTC. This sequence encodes CASTGLAGGPEETQYF.

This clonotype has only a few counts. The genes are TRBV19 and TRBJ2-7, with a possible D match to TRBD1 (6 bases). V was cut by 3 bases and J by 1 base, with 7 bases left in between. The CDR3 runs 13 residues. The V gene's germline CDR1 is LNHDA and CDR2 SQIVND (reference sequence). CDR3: CASSITGSYEQYF. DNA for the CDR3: TGTGCCAGTAGTATTACAGGGTCCTACGAGCAGTACTTC.

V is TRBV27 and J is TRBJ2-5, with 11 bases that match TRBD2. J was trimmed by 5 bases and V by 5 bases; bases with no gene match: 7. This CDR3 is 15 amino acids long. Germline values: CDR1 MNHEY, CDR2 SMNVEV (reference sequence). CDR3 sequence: CASSPIAGGRETQYF. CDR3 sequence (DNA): TGTGCCAGCAGTCCGATAGCGGGAGGGAGGGAGACCCAGTACTTC.

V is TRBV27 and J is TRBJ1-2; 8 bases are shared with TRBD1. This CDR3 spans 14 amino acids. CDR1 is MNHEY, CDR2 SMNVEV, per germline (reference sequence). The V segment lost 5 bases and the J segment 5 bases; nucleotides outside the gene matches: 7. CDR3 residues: CASSPGGAGYGYTF. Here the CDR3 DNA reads TGTGCCAGCAGTCCAGGGGGCGCGGGGTATGGCTACACCTTC.

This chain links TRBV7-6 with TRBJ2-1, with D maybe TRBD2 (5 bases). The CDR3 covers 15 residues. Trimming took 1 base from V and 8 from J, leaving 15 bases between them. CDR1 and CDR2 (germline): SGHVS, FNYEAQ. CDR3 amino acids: CASSLEAGDGDEQFF. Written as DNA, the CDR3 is TGTGCCAGCAGCTTAGAGGCCGGGGATGGGGATGAGCAGTTCTTC.